This note documents a single TCR beta chain sequence. TEMRA cells were FACS-enriched, while CD8+ and CD4+ T cells were negatively isolated. The data are from a study of CD8 T cells in Susac syndrome. With random hexamers, reverse transcription was performed on about 0.5 to 1 ug of RNA. MiXCR, applied by TCRdb to the immunoSEQ multiplex PCR reads, yields one record per CDR3 protein. This sample has approximately 90,000 distinct CDR3 sequences, with just under 95% found just once. Sequenced sample: CD8+ T cells from PBMCs. The sequence derives from a human donor in good health.

The CDR3 sequence: CAWKGGSYEQYF. In DNA, the CDR3 is TGTGCCTGGAAGGGGGGGTCCTACGAGCAGTACTTC. The rearrangement links TRBV30 to TRBJ2-7; a weak D match, TRBD2 (7 bases). The V end lost 4 bases, the J end lost 1 base, and 8 bases lay between the germline ends. Per the germline V gene, CDR1 is GTSNPN and CDR2 is SVGIG (reference sequence). This CDR3 spans 12 amino acids.